The TCR beta chain under discussion was sequenced for a study of T-cell memory formation after mild COVID-19. Study findings and constraints: Of the contracting clones, CD4+ ones lay mainly in CM and EM, and CD8+ ones in EMRA.

This clonotype showed up just a few times. The antigen is not known. CDR1 is MNHEY and CDR2 is SVGAGI in the germline V gene. Trimming pared 4 bases from V and 0 bases from J, leaving 12 bases between. The CDR3 spans 15 residues. TCRdb itself ran the 5' RACE reads through MiXCR, one entry per CDR3 protein. The profile shows 430,000 or so distinct CDR3 sequences, around a quarter of them singletons. The rearrangement uses TRBV6-5 and TRBJ2-5; no clear D gene. The sequenced material came from PBMCs or a T cell subset sorted from them (not recorded which). This clonotype was sampled from an adult woman who had mild COVID-19 (a few samples of this study predate the infection). Cell type and time point are not known. Written as DNA, the CDR3 is TGTGCCAGCAGTTCCCGAGGTGGCCACCAAGAGACCCAGTACTTC. This sequence encodes CASSSRGGHQETQYF.